Below are 2 T cell receptor beta chains sequenced from a single sample in a study of T-cell reconstitution after alpha-beta-depleted transplantation in children. Unique molecular identifiers were built into the TCRbeta library. TCRdb reprocessed the PCR reads via MiXCR and lists one record per CDR3 protein. The data show 98,000 or so distinct CDR3 sequences, with 5.5% to 7% seen just once and 20% to 25% held by the top ten. Source: PBMCs, mostly from graft donor cells, taken 360 days after TCRalphabeta/CD19-depleted stem cell transplant. The source of these receptors is a male patient aged 2-10 years who had a stem cell transplant for acute lymphoblastic leukemia, so the T cells may come from the graft donor.

This clonotype was detected many times. The V and J genes are TRBV14 and TRBJ2-4; TRBD1 agrees at 9 bases. The V and J ends lost 4 bases and 4 bases, in that order; junction bases with no gene match: 8. From germline, CDR1 is SGHDN and CDR2 FVKESK. This CDR3 region has 16 residues. This chain's CDR3 is CASSLADRGSKNIQYF. CDR3 nucleotides: TGTGCCAGCAGCCTTGCGGACAGGGGTTCAAAAAACATTCAGTACTTC.

This clonotype was seen ten or more times. This chain connects TRBV25-1 to TRBJ1-2; D is uncertain. In germline, CDR1 is MGHDK, CDR2 SYGVNS. The CDR3 length is 11 residues. V lost 4 bases and J 7 bases, leaving 7 bases between the germline ends. In DNA form, the CDR3 reads TGTGCCAGCAGTGCCATGGGTGGCTACACCTTC. Translated: CASSAMGGYTF.